Below, one T cell receptor beta chain is given with its context. Its specificity is not known. PCR primers comprised 60 Vbeta and 13 Jbeta primers. Assay used: immunoSEQ multiplex PCR; TCRdb lists only in-frame clones, some missing. The sample lists around 120,000 clones; approximately 80% were seen once. Germline CDR1 reads DFQATT; CDR2 reads SNEGSKA (reference sequence). This CDR3 region has 10 residues. Between the trimmed V and J ends, which lost 1 base and 10 bases, there was a span of 7 bases. This specimen belongs to a study of cytomegalovirus exposure and HLA in healthy donors. Study-level points and caveats: Among the CMV-associated chains, a few were confirmed in vitro as specific for CMV antigens.

The chain employs TRBV20-1 and TRBJ1-1; no definite D call. The clonotype was recovered from a girl aged 2 to 9 in good health and CMV-seronegative. What was sequenced was PBMCs. The DNA for the CDR3 is TGCAGTGCTAGAGGGGAGGGAGCTTTCTTT. As protein: CSARGEGAFF.